Following are 23 T cell receptor beta chains from one sample sequenced in a study of T cell repertoires in cytomegalovirus infection (dated by TCRdb to the late 2010s). Sequencing relied on an Illumina HiSeq 1500. TCRdb reprocessed the public reads (quality trimming at Q25 with fastp, clone calling with MiXCR) and kept in-frame beta chains. Rows matching on CDR3 protein sequence are summarized as one entry with the most common DNA and genes. Within this sample are around 210,000 distinct CDR3 sequences, with roughly 6.5% of them counted one time only. The top ten constitute 5.5% to 8% of the sample. Sequenced sample: PBMCs. All receptors derive from a human donor in good health (CMV status not recorded). Some clones in this sample may be carry-over from other donors' samples.

This clonotype was seen many times. V is TRBV29-1 and J is TRBJ1-1, with a possible D match to TRBD1 (5 bases). The germline V gene has CDR1 SQVTM and CDR2 ANQGSEA. Trimming shortened V by 4 bases and J by 1 base, and 10 bases separated the two germline ends. This CDR3 comprises 13 residues. In nucleotides, the CDR3 is TGCAGCGTTGGGCGGGACGGGAACACTGAAGCTTTCTTT. Translating gives CSVGRDGNTEAFF. Combining the CDR3 with reference TRBV29-1 and TRBJ1-1 gives the whole variable domain SAVISQKPSRDICQRGTSLTIQCQVDSQVTMMFWYRQQPGQSLTLIATANQGSEATYESGFVIDKFPISRPNLTFSTLTVSNMSPEDSSIYLCSVGRDGNTEAFFGQGTRLTVV.

A word on this clonotype: A much larger clone lies one base from this, so it may be a read error. This rearrangement joins TRBV5-4 to TRBJ1-1; D possibly corresponds to TRBD1 (6 bases). The CDR3 is 15 amino acids. Germline V gives CDR1 SGHNT, CDR2 YYREEE (reference sequence). The CDR3 DNA is TGTGGCAGCAGCTTTTTTCAGGGGCAAGGCACTGAAGCTTTCTTT. It translates to CGSSFFQGQGTEAFF. Combining the CDR3 with reference TRBV5-4 and TRBJ1-1 gives the whole variable domain ETGVTQSPTHLIKTRGQQVTLRCSSQSGHNTVSWYQQALGQGPQFIFQYYREEENGRGNFPPRFSGLQFPNYSSELNVNALELDDSALYLCGSSFFQGQGTEAFFGQGTRLTVV.

J is TRBJ1-2 and V is TRBV18; weak D call: TRBD1 (5 bases). Deletions cut 6 bases from V and 2 bases from J, with 13 bases between. From germline, CDR1 is KGHSH and CDR2 LQKENI. CDR3 size: 14 residues. The CDR3 DNA follows: TGTGCCAGCTCGCCGGGACGGGGAAACTATGGCTACACCTTC. Encoded protein: CASSPGRGNYGYTF.

The rearrangement links TRBV27 to TRBJ2-7; weak D call: TRBD2 (5 bases). CDR1 and CDR2 (germline): MNHEY, SMNVEV (reference sequence). The CDR3 totals 16 residues. V gave up 6 bases and J gave up 1 base, with 19 bases separating them. CDR3 DNA: TGTGCCAGCAGAGCCGGAGGCGGGTATAATTCCTACGAGCAGTACTTC. It specifies CASRAGGGYNSYEQYF.

This clonotype occurred many times. The V gene is TRBV9, the J gene TRBJ1-6, with D unresolved. The CDR3 contains 14 residues. V was clipped by 3 bases and J by 8 bases, with 12 bases between them. CDR1 and CDR2 (germline): SGDLS, YYNGEE. CDR3 sequence: CASSEEGLDSPLHF. CDR3 DNA sequence: TGTGCCAGCAGCGAGGAGGGATTGGATTCACCCCTCCACTTT.

This clonotype was detected only a few times. The V and J genes are TRBV4-1 and TRBJ2-1, with a tentative D call TRBD2 (6 bases). The CDR3 covers 15 residues. Trimming cost V 7 bases and J 6 bases, with 19 bases left between them. The germline V gene has CDR1 MGHRA and CDR2 YSYEKL. The CDR3 region is CASTFGRDSRNEQFF. In nucleotides, the CDR3 is TGCGCCAGCACCTTCGGCAGGGACTCCCGCAATGAGCAGTTCTTC.

This clonotype was counted at least ten times. The V call is TRBV7-3, the J call TRBJ2-3; no definite D call. This CDR3 has 15 amino acids. Germline V lookup: CDR1 SGHTA, CDR2 FQGTGA. V was trimmed by 4 bases and J by 2 bases, leaving 13 bases between them. CDR3 amino acids: CASSYVSAATDTQYF. CDR3 sequence (DNA): TGTGCCAGCAGCTACGTCTCGGCGGCCACAGATACGCAGTATTTT.

The chain employs TRBV20-1 and TRBJ2-1; D may be TRBD2 (5 bases). The CDR3 is 16 amino acids. Trimming stripped 0 bases from V and 1 base from J, with 13 bases between. In germline, CDR1 is DFQATT, CDR2 SNEGSKA (reference sequence). The CDR3: CSARDQRVGSYNEQFF. The CDR3, as DNA: TGCAGTGCTAGAGATCAGAGGGTTGGGTCCTACAATGAGCAGTTCTTC.

This clonotype came up many times. The chain uses TRBV18 and TRBJ2-6; 10 bases agree with TRBD1. Trimming at V came to 1 base and at J to 0 bases, leaving 6 bases not matched to a gene. The CDR3 is 19 residues long. From germline, CDR1 is KGHSH and CDR2 LQKENI. The chain's CDR3 is CASSPLGTGAVSGANVLTF. The CDR3 DNA is TGTGCCAGCTCACCACTGGGGACAGGGGCCGTCTCTGGGGCCAACGTCCTGACTTTC.

In this sample, this clonotype turned up many times. The V gene is TRBV28, the J gene TRBJ1-2; no clear D gene. Germline CDR1 MDHEN, CDR2 SYDVKM. This CDR3 is 13 amino acids long. Trimming left V 7 bases short and J 0 bases short, with 9 bases between. The CDR3 DNA is TGTGCCAGCAATATCCAGACTAACTATGGCTACACCTTC. Residues: CASNIQTNYGYTF.

This clonotype was counted at least ten times. The chain couples TRBV6-6 to TRBJ1-5, with D unresolved. The germline V gene encodes CDR1 MNHNY and CDR2 SVGAGI (reference sequence). This CDR3 region has 13 residues. The V gene lost 4 bases and the J gene lost 6 bases, with 10 bases spanning the gap. The CDR3 loop reads CASSSWVGQPQHF. In nucleotides, the CDR3 is TGTGCCAGCAGTTCATGGGTAGGTCAGCCCCAGCATTTT.

The sample holds a few counts of this clonotype. The chain employs TRBV6-2 or TRBV6-3 and TRBJ1-5, with 10 positions matching TRBD1. The junction had 19 bases not matched to a gene; V was cut back by 7 bases and J by 4 bases. CDR3 size: 19 residues. The germline V gene has CDR1 MNHEY and CDR2 SVGEGT. As DNA, the CDR3 is TGTGCCAGCACTCCCGCTCCGGGACAGGGGAGAAGAGGTAATCAGCCCCAGCATTTT. Translated: CASTPAPGQGRRGNQPQHF.

This clonotype has at least ten counts. The V and J genes are TRBV28 and TRBJ2-3; D remains ambiguous. CDR3 length: 13 residues. The germline gives CDR1 MDHEN, CDR2 SYDVKM. V was shortened by 6 bases and J by 3 bases, with 10 bases between the two germline ends. CDR3 sequence: CASSPVGTDTQYF. DNA of the CDR3: TGTGCCAGCAGCCCCGTGGGGACAGATACGCAGTATTTT.

The table lists this clonotype with many counts. A much larger clone differs from this one at a single base, so this may be a read error. This chain uses TRBV13 with TRBJ2-7; possible D gene TRBD1, 6 bases. Per the germline V gene, CDR1 is PRHDT and CDR2 is FYEKMQ (reference sequence). Trimming cost V 5 bases and J 1 base, with 9 bases left between them. The CDR3 spans 13 residues. CDR3 nucleotides: TGTGCCAGCAGCCCGGACAGTTCCTACGAGCAGTACTTC. Protein: CASSPDSSYEQYF.

This clonotype was counted at least ten times. The V call is TRBV29-1, the J call TRBJ2-1; D uncertain. This CDR3 comprises 11 residues. The germline V gene encodes CDR1 SQVTM and CDR2 ANQGSEA. The V end was cut by 5 bases, the J end by 10 bases, with 12 bases between. The DNA for the CDR3 is TGCAGCGTTCACGATGCGCGCGAGCAGTTCTTC. Translation: CSVHDAREQFF.

There are many counts of this clonotype. The chain couples TRBV7-3 to TRBJ1-3, with no clear D. The germline V gene encodes CDR1 SGHTA and CDR2 FQGTGA. The CDR3 sequence is 13 residues long. The V end was cut by 1 base, the J end by 8 bases, with 9 bases between. In nucleotides, the CDR3 is TGTGCCAGCAGCTTAAATCGCCAAGACACCATATATTTT. It encodes CASSLNRQDTIYF.

This clonotype was seen repeatedly, ten times or more. The chain's CDR3 is CASSLVPDLNTEAFF. The DNA of the CDR3 is TGTGCCAGCAGCTTGGTGCCAGATTTGAACACTGAAGCTTTCTTT. V and J are TRBV5-5 and TRBJ1-1; D gene ambiguous. Germline values: CDR1 SGHKS, CDR2 YYEKEE (reference sequence). Trimming took off 0 bases at V and 0 bases at J, with 9 bases between the two ends. The CDR3 runs 15 residues. Full variable domain (missing parts from reference TRBV5-5 and TRBJ1-1): DAGVTQSPTHLIKTRGQQVTLRCSPISGHKSVSWYQQVLGQGPQFIFQYYEKEERGRGNFPDRFSARQFPNYSSELNVNALLLGDSALYLCASSLVPDLNTEAFFGQGTRLTVV.

This clonotype was seen repeatedly, ten times or more. J is TRBJ1-3 and V is TRBV16; D is uncertain. Germline V gene data show CDR1 as KGHSY and CDR2 as FQNENV. This CDR3 comprises 16 residues. V lost 2 bases, J lost 0 bases, and 11 bases lay in between. The CDR3 sequence: CASSQTVVSSGNTIYF. Here the CDR3 DNA reads TGTGCCAGCAGCCAAACGGTCGTAAGCTCTGGAAACACCATATATTTT.

This clonotype was picked up many times. The chain is built from TRBV4-3 and TRBJ1-2; unclear D gene. V was pared by 0 bases and J by 8 bases, with 16 bases between. The germline V gene encodes CDR1 LGHNA and CDR2 YSLEER. This CDR3 has 15 residues. CDR3 protein: CASSQELVQRVGYTF. The CDR3 nucleotides are TGCGCCAGCAGCCAAGAGTTAGTGCAAAGGGTCGGCTACACCTTC.

The sample holds many counts of this clonotype. This sequence joins TRBV7-8 and TRBJ1-2; D gene unclear. Germline lookup yields CDR1 SGHVS and CDR2 FQNEAQ. Deletions cut 2 bases from V and 3 bases from J, with 7 bases between. This CDR3 is 13 amino acids long. CDR3 DNA: TGTGCCAGCAGCTTATCCCCAGACTATGGCTACACCTTC. The encoded protein is CASSLSPDYGYTF.

On this clonotype: A clone one base away is much larger, so this may be a read error. J is TRBJ2-1 and V is TRBV7-6; TRBD2 matches 7 bases. CDR1 is SGHVS, CDR2 FNYEAQ, per germline. This CDR3 is 13 amino acids long. The CDR3 DNA sequence: TGTGCCAGCAGCCGGAATGGCGCGGGGGAGCAGATCTTC. It yields the protein CASSRNGAGEQIF.

This clonotype has a handful of counts. The chain has TRBV9 and TRBJ1-4, with D possibly matching TRBD1 (5 bases). V shed 0 bases and J shed 8 bases, with 11 bases lying between them. This CDR3 comprises 14 residues. CDR1 is SGDLS, CDR2 YYNGEE, per germline. In nucleotides, the CDR3 is TGTGCCAGCAGCGTAGGGACAACGGGGGAAAAACTGTTTTTT. Protein sequence: CASSVGTTGEKLFF.

This clonotype was seen at least ten times. This chain connects TRBV7-2 to TRBJ2-2; D tentatively reads TRBD1 or TRBD2 (5 bases each). The CDR3 consists of 14 residues. V shed 5 bases and J shed 6 bases, with 13 bases lying between them. Germline CDR1 and CDR2: SGHTA and FQGNSA. CDR3 DNA: TGTGCCAGCAGCCCGGGACGGCCTGCCGGGGAGCTGTTTTTT. Protein sequence: CASSPGRPAGELFF.